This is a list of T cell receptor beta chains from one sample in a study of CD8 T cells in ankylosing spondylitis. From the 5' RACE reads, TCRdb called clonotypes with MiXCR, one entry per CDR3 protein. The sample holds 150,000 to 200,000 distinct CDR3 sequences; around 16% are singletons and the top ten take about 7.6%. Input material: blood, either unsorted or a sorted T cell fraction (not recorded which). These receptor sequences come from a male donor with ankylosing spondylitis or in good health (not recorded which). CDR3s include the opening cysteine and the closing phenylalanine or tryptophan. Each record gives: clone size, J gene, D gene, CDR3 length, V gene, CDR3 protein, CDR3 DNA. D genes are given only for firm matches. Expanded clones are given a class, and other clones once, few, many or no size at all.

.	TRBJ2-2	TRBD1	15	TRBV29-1	CSVRRTGTNTGELFF	TGCAGCGTTCGAAGGACAGGGACGAACACCGGGGAGCTGTTTTTT
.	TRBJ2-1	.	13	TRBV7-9	CANMIGGYNEQFF	TGTGCCAACATGATAGGGGGTTACAATGAGCAGTTCTTC
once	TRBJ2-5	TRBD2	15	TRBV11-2	CASSSMGLGGETQYF	TGTGCCAGCAGCTCCATGGGACTAGGAGGAGAGACCCAGTACTTC
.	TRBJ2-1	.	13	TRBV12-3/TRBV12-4	CASSGSGYNEQFF	TGTGCCAGCAGCGGGAGCGGCTACAATGAGCAGTTCTTC
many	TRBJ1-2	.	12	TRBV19	CASNSGLYGYTF	TGTGCCAGTAACTCGGGGCTCTATGGCTACACCTTC
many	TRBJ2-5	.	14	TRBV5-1	CASSPSGEGETQYF	TGCGCCAGCAGTCCTTCAGGGGAGGGAGAGACCCAGTACTTC
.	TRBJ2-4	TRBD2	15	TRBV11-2	CASSLGLAVLSVLYF	TGTGCCAGCAGCTTAGGGCTAGCGGTTCTATCGGTTTTGTACTTC
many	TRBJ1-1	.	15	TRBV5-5	CASSTGPRGNTEAFF	TGTGCCAGCAGCACAGGACCACGGGGAAACACTGAAGCTTTCTTT
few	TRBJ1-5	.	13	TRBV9	CASSVGSGRPQHF	TGTGCCAGCAGCGTAGGATCCGGGAGGCCCCAGCATTTT
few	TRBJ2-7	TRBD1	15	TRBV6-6	CASSDRDRGFYEQYF	TGTGCCAGCAGTGACCGGGACAGGGGTTTCTACGAGCAGTACTTC
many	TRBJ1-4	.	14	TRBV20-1	CSASPGATNEKLFF	TGCAGTGCTTCCCCGGGGGCAACTAATGAAAAACTGTTTTTT
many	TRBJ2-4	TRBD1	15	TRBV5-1	CASSSTDRGQDIQYF	TGCGCCAGCAGCTCCACGGACAGGGGGCAAGACATTCAGTACTTC
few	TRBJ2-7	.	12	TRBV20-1	CSARGSTYEQYF	TGCAGTGCTCGGGGATCAACCTACGAGCAGTACTTC
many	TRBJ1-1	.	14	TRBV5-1	CASSPGVRVTEAFF	TGCGCCAGCAGCCCCGGGGTACGGGTCACTGAAGCTTTCTTT
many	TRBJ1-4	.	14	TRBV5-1	CASSVGQNNEKLFF	TGCGCCAGCAGCGTAGGACAGAATAATGAAAAACTGTTTTTT
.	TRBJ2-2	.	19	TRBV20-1	CSASPLGDSGQYRGGELFF	TGCAGTGCTAGCCCTCTCGGAGATAGCGGCCAATACAGGGGCGGGGAGCTGTTTTTT
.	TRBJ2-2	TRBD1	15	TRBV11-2	CASTGQGVNTGELFF	TGTGCCAGCACCGGACAGGGGGTTAACACCGGGGAGCTGTTTTTT
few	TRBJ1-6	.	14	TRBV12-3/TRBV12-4	CASSLEGDISPLHF	TGTGCCAGCAGTTTAGAGGGGGATATTTCACCCCTCCACTTT
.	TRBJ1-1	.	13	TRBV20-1	CSARGRVNTEAFF	TGCAGTGCTAGGGGACGGGTGAACACTGAAGCTTTCTTT
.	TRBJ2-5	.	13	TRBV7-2	CASSRGIQETQYF	TGTGCCAGCTCACGTGGGATCCAAGAGACCCAGTACTTC
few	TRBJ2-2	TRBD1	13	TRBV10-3	CAGRTGLTGELFF	TGTGCCGGTCGGACAGGACTCACCGGGGAGCTGTTTTTT
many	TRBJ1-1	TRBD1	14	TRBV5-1	CASSSGQRNTEAFF	TGCGCCAGCAGCTCGGGACAGCGAAACACTGAAGCTTTCTTT
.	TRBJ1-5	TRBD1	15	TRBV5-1	CASSLGQGARQPQHF	TGCGCCAGCAGCTTGGGACAGGGGGCCAGGCAGCCCCAGCATTTT
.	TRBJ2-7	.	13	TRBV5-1	CASSTAPTYEQYF	TGCGCCAGCAGCACCGCCCCAACCTACGAGCAGTACTTC
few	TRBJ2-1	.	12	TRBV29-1	CSALAHENEQFF	TGCAGCGCTTTGGCACATGAAAATGAGCAGTTCTTC
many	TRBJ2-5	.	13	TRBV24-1	CATSVPRGETQYF	TGTGCCACCAGTGTCCCTCGGGGAGAGACCCAGTACTTC
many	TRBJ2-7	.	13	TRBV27	CASSLGTPYEQYF	TGTGCCAGCAGTTTGGGCACCCCCTACGAGCAGTACTTC
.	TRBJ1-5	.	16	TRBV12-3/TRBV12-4	CASSLSRGLGNQPQHF	TGTGCCAGCAGTTTAAGCAGGGGCTTGGGCAATCAGCCCCAGCATTTT
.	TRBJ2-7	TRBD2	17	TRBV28	CASSSRTSGTFYLEQYF	TGTGCCAGCAGTTCCCGGACTAGCGGGACCTTCTACCTCGAGCAGTACTTC
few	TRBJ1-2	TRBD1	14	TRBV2	CASSDGTGLGGYTF	TGTGCCAGCAGTGACGGGACAGGCCTCGGCGGCTACACCTTC
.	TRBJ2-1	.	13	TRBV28	CASSLVQGGEQFF	TGTGCCAGCAGCCTCGTCCAGGGAGGTGAGCAGTTCTTC